The T cell receptor (beta chain) under discussion was sequenced for a study of OX40 agonist ivuxolimab in advanced cancers. Whole-study context: Cancers in dose escalation were hepatocellular, melanoma, renal cell and head and neck.

With 4 bases removed from V and 1 base from J, the gap between germline ends came to 21 bases. This CDR3 has 19 residues. Per germline, CDR1 SGHDT and CDR2 YYEEEE. Sequenced by immunoSEQ multiplex PCR; TCRdb stores in-frame clones only, minus some. The sample has just over 95,000 clones; about 85% are singletons. With autoimmune disease history or systemic immunosuppression, patients were excluded. On cycle 4 day 1 and cycle 7 day 1, as well as at baseline, blood was sampled. The chain couples TRBV5-6 to TRBJ2-6; D ambiguous. Sequenced material: CD4+ or CD8+ T cells sorted from blood, taken in a trial of the OX40 agonist ivuxolimab. The receptor comes from an adult with an advanced solid tumor such as melanoma, head and neck, liver or kidney cancer. DNA of the CDR3: TGTGCCAGCAGCCCCAACAGAGCTTTTCTCTTATCTGGGGCCAACGTCCTGACTTTC. Translated: CASSPNRAFLLSGANVLTF.